This T cell receptor beta chain was captured by sequencing in a study of T cell changes during pregnancy in multiple sclerosis. TCRdb's copy holds only in-frame clones and misses some; the assay was immunoSEQ multiplex PCR. The data show around 69,000 clones, just over 90% seen once. The CDR3 loop spans 15 amino acids. The junction had 3 bases not matched to a gene; V was cut back by 8 bases and J by 2 bases. Germline V lookup: CDR1 MDHEN, CDR2 SYDVKM. This clonotype was obtained from a female donor in good health, enrolled as a control in a pregnancy study. The sequencing used peripheral blood, collected in the second trimester of pregnancy. The rearrangement uses TRBV28 and TRBJ2-3; 14 bases match TRBD2. The CDR3 DNA follows: TGTGCCAGCGGACTAGCGGGGGGATACACAGATACGCAGTATTTT. This sequence encodes CASGLAGGYTDTQYF. Filled out from reference TRBV28 and TRBJ2-3, the complete variable domain reads DVKVTQSSRYLVKRTGEKVFLECVQDMDHENMFWYRQDPGLGLRLIYFSYDVKMKEKGDIPEGYSVSREKKERFSLILESASTNQTSMYLCASGLAGGYTDTQYFGPGTRLTVL.